This TCR beta chain was identified in a study of glioma-infiltrating T cells after dendritic cell vaccination. Only in-frame clones appear in the TCRdb table, and some are missing; sequencing was by immunoSEQ multiplex PCR. The data contain more than 100,000 clones, 81% of them singletons. To note about this clone: A read error may account for a junction end that differs from germline.

This CDR3 has 12 residues. Germline V gene lookup returns CDR1 SGHAT and CDR2 FQNNGV. This sequence originates from a human donor with glioblastoma. V and J are TRBV11-2 and TRBJ2-7; weak D call: TRBD1 (5 bases). This material consisted of blood, taken before dendritic cell vaccination. This CDR3 is CASSRTPGQPDF. The CDR3 DNA reads TGTGCCAGCAGCCGTACCCCAGGACAACCAGACTTC.